This record looks at one T cell receptor beta chain sequence and its context. This sample was included in a study of T cells expressing NK-cell markers. This CDR3 contains 14 residues. The cDNA for TCR beta came from 5'RACE template switching with UMIs. Each CDR3 protein gets one entry in TCRdb, which reprocessed the 5' RACE reads and gives no DNA. Its listing shows more than 250,000 distinct CDR3 sequences. Sequencing was performed on blood T cells: a sorted CD56 or NKG2C T cell subset, CD4+ or CD8+ T cells, or bulk PBMC T cells (not recorded which). This sequence was found in a man aged 18 to 30 in good health. The chain uses TRBV12-3 or TRBV12-4 and TRBJ1-4; TCRdb picks TRBD1, but there is no DNA to check that call. CDR3 amino acids: CASRPGTENEKLFF.